The present entry profiles one TCR beta chain with its context. Its antigen remains unknown. Preparation of the TCRbeta library involved a method that used unique molecular identifiers. TCRdb fed the PCR reads into MiXCR, producing one record per CDR3 protein. Altogether 200,000 or so distinct CDR3 sequences are present, 6.3% being singletons, with the ten largest covering roughly 4.7%. This CDR3 is 15 amino acids long. Unmatched junction bases numbered 6, after V lost 2 bases and J lost 7 bases. CDR1 is DFQATT, CDR2 SNEGSKA, per germline (reference sequence). These data belong to a study of T-cell reconstitution after alpha-beta-depleted transplantation in children. Study-wide points: Several hundred rapidly expanded clones from non-depleted graft cells reportedly supplied alpha-beta T cells about two months post-transplant. Surviving thymic progenitors and recipient T cells were the source of high TCRbeta diversity at day 60 in some patients. Hyperexpanded clones declined; after one year, newly produced T cells mostly supplied diversity.

This TCR came from a girl under three years old with combined immunodeficiency, due to receive a stem cell transplant. Material: PBMCs, obtained before TCRalphabeta/CD19-depleted stem cell transplant. The chain recombines TRBV20-1 with TRBJ2-2; TRBD1 matches at 11 bases. This CDR3 reads CSARTGQGGVGELFF. CDR3 nucleotides: TGCAGTGCTAGAACGGGACAGGGGGGTGTCGGGGAGCTGTTTTTT.